These 27 T cell receptor beta chains came from one sample sequenced in a study of T cell responses to AZD1222 COVID-19 vaccine. Data came from immunoSEQ multiplex PCR; TCRdb stores just in-frame clones and leaves some out. This table holds 100,000 to 150,000 clones, approximately 86% found once. The sample was peripheral blood, taken on day 0 of AZD1222 vaccination. Receptors originate from an adult in good health.

This sequence joins TRBV19 and TRBJ1-3; no clear D gene. Trimming left V 10 bases short and J 0 bases short, with 22 bases between. Germline loops: CDR1 LNHDA, CDR2 SQIVND (reference sequence). The CDR3 extends over 17 amino acids. CDR3 DNA sequence: TGTGCCACTCTCCCGACCCACGACGGAAGCTCTGGAAACACCATATATTTT. Amino acids: CATLPTHDGSSGNTIYF.

The genes are TRBV11-2 and TRBJ2-3, with 10 bases identical to TRBD2. CDR3 length equals 16 residues. CDR1 and CDR2 (germline): SGHAT, FQNNGV. The trim removed 1 base at V and 1 base at J, leaving 2 bases unmatched. The CDR3 coding sequence is TGTGCCAGCAGCTTAGGGCTAGCGGGGGGCACAGATACGCAGTATTTT. Residues: CASSLGLAGGTDTQYF.

CDR3 residues: CASSEGLSSYNEQFF. CDR3 DNA: TGTGCCAGCAGTGAGGGCCTCAGCTCCTACAATGAGCAGTTCTTC. The chain carries TRBV2 and TRBJ2-1; D is undetermined. The germline CDR1 and CDR2 sequences are SNHLY and FYNNEI. With 3 bases removed from V and 0 bases from J, the gap between germline ends came to 9 bases. CDR3 length: 15 residues.

This CDR3 is CASGIPSGNTEAFF. CDR3 DNA sequence: TGTGCCAGCGGGATCCCCTCAGGGAACACTGAAGCTTTCTTT. This sequence joins TRBV27 and TRBJ1-1; D remains ambiguous. Trimming removed 8 bases at V and 1 base at J, with 14 bases between. The germline V gene encodes CDR1 MNHEY and CDR2 SMNVEV (reference sequence). The CDR3 sequence is 14 residues long.

The chain couples TRBV18 to TRBJ2-3; D is unclear. The CDR3 is 13 residues long. Deletions cut 4 bases from V and 1 base from J, with 6 bases between. Germline CDR1 is KGHSH and CDR2 is LQKENI. CDR3 DNA: TGTGCCAGCTCACTCATGGGCACAGATACGCAGTATTTT. The encoded protein is CASSLMGTDTQYF.

The chain joins TRBV7-3 to TRBJ1-1, with 9 bases lining up with TRBD1. Germline V gene lookup returns CDR1 SGHTA and CDR2 FQGTGA. The CDR3 has 14 residues. The trim removed 5 bases at V and 3 bases at J, leaving 4 bases unmatched. The CDR3 is CASSQTGGDTEAFF. The CDR3 coding sequence is TGTGCCAGCAGCCAGACAGGGGGTGACACTGAAGCTTTCTTT. Filled out from reference TRBV7-3 and TRBJ1-1, the complete variable domain reads GAGVSQTPSNKVTEKGKYVELRCDPISGHTALYWYRQSLGQGPEFLIYFQGTGAADDSGLPNDRFFAVRPEGSVSTLKIQRTERGDSAVYLCASSQTGGDTEAFFGQGTRLTVV.

V is TRBV5-4 and J is TRBJ1-1; D gene uncertain. Between the trimmed V and J ends, which lost 4 bases and 0 bases, there was a span of 10 bases. The CDR3 is 14 amino acids. Germline V gene sequence: CDR1 SGHNT, CDR2 YYREEE (reference sequence). Here the CDR3 DNA reads TGTGCCAGCAGCAGTGACCTCATGAACACTGAAGCTTTCTTT. Its translation: CASSSDLMNTEAFF.

The V call is TRBV27, the J call TRBJ2-7; tentative D call: TRBD2 (6 bases). This CDR3 is 13 amino acids long. Trimming removed 3 bases at V and 3 bases at J, with 9 bases between. Germline assignment: CDR1 MNHEY and CDR2 SMNVEV (reference sequence). The CDR3 sequence: CASSFGGNYEQYF. The CDR3 DNA reads as TGTGCCAGCAGTTTTGGGGGGAACTACGAGCAGTACTTC.

The V call is TRBV6-5, the J call TRBJ2-7; D may match TRBD1 or TRBD2 (5 bases each). The CDR3 is 15 amino acids. CDR1 and CDR2 (germline): MNHEY, SVGAGI. V was trimmed by 7 bases and J by 6 bases, leaving 22 bases between them. The CDR3 is CASKIGPGTPSEQYF. CDR3 sequence (DNA): TGTGCCAGCAAAATTGGACCCGGGACCCCTTCCGAGCAGTACTTC.

V gene TRBV25-1 combines with J gene TRBJ1-1; no reliable D call. The CDR3 is made up of 10 amino acids. V shed 4 bases and J shed 10 bases, with 7 bases lying between them. CDR1 MGHDK and CDR2 SYGVNS come from the germline V gene. The CDR3 sequence is CASSVPAAFF. The CDR3 bases are TGTGCCAGCAGTGTACCGGCAGCTTTCTTT. The variable domain in full, completed from reference TRBV25-1 and TRBJ1-1, reads EADIYQTPRYLVIGTGKKITLECSQTMGHDKMYWYQQDPGMELHLIHYSYGVNSTEKGDLSSESTVSRIRTEHFPLTLESARPSHTSQYLCASSVPAAFFGQGTRLTVV.

The gene calls are TRBV19 and TRBJ1-5; D remains unclear. Germline V gene data show CDR1 as LNHDA and CDR2 as SQIVND (reference sequence). The CDR3 length is 15 residues. V was clipped by 3 bases and J by 7 bases, with 16 bases between them. DNA of the CDR3: TGTGCCAGTAGTATTAGGTATTTCGGGCGGCAGCCCCAGCATTTT. Its protein is CASSIRYFGRQPQHF.

This chain joins TRBV6-1 and TRBJ2-5, with D maybe TRBD1 (5 bases). With 2 bases removed from V and 2 bases from J, the gap between germline ends came to 9 bases. The CDR3 covers 14 residues. Germline V gene sequence: CDR1 MNHNS, CDR2 SASEGT. DNA for the CDR3: TGTGCCAGCAGTGAAAGGACACCACAAGAGACCCAGTACTTC. Translated: CASSERTPQETQYF.

The chain uses TRBV18 and TRBJ1-3, with D perhaps matching TRBD1 (5 bases). The CDR3 loop spans 16 amino acids. In germline, CDR1 is KGHSH, CDR2 LQKENI. Deletions cut 2 bases from V and 1 base from J, with 12 bases between. The CDR3 loop is CASSPAAGFSGNTIYF. The CDR3 DNA reads as TGTGCCAGCTCACCAGCCGCAGGGTTTTCTGGAAACACCATATATTTT.

V and J are TRBV5-1 and TRBJ2-5; unclear D gene. Trimming removed 1 base at V and 4 bases at J, with 11 bases between. From germline, CDR1 is SGHRS and CDR2 YFSETQ. This CDR3 is built from 14 residues. In DNA, the CDR3 is TGCGCCAGCAGCTTGCAACAACTGGGAGAGACCCAGTACTTC. Translation: CASSLQQLGETQYF.

The rearrangement joins TRBV13 to TRBJ2-2; D unresolved. The CDR3 consists of 14 residues. CDR1 is PRHDT, CDR2 FYEKMQ, per germline (reference sequence). Trimming removed 5 bases from V and 7 bases from J, with 14 bases in between. This chain's CDR3 is CASSVRLSIGELFF. The CDR3 nucleotides read TGTGCCAGCAGCGTTCGACTCTCGATCGGGGAGCTGTTTTTT.

The genes are TRBV3-1 (or the pseudogene TRBV3-2) and TRBJ2-7; no clear D gene. CDR3 size: 12 residues. Germline CDR1 and CDR2: LGHDT and YNNKEL (reference sequence). Trimming left V 4 bases short and J 4 bases short, with 8 bases between. DNA for the CDR3: TGTGCCAGCAGCCGAGGTGAATACGAGCAGTACTTC. Translating gives CASSRGEYEQYF.

The chain employs TRBV18 and TRBJ2-7, with D perhaps matching TRBD1 or TRBD2 (5 bases each). The CDR3 sequence is 14 residues long. Trimming cost V 4 bases and J 2 bases, with 12 bases left between them. Germline CDR1 is KGHSH and CDR2 is LQKENI. The CDR3 nucleotides are TGTGCCAGCTCACTTCCGGGACGCGCCTACGAGCAGTACTTC. It yields the protein CASSLPGRAYEQYF.

The chain has TRBV28 and TRBJ2-6, with TRBD1 matching 7 bases. Looked up from germline, CDR1 is MDHEN and CDR2 is SYDVKM. The V and J ends lost 3 bases and 0 bases, in that order; junction bases with no gene match: 5. CDR3 size: 17 residues. CDR3 DNA sequence: TGTGCCAGCAGTTTTAACAGGGGATTCTCTGGGGCCAACGTCCTGACTTTC. Translating gives CASSFNRGFSGANVLTF.

The chain employs TRBV6-5 and TRBJ2-1, with 8 positions matching TRBD2. Germline trimming cut 6 bases from V and 4 bases from J; bases unmatched to any gene: 5. There are 14 residues in the CDR3. Germline values: CDR1 MNHEY, CDR2 SVGAGI. CDR3 in DNA: TGTGCCAGCAGACCCGGGACTAGTTACAATGAGCAGTTCTTC. Residues: CASRPGTSYNEQFF.

CDR3 nucleotide sequence: TGTGCCAGCAGCCTAGGAGGGATTTACGAGCAGTACTTC. Translation: CASSLGGIYEQYF. The chain employs TRBV11-2 and TRBJ2-7; possibly TRBD2 for D (6 bases). CDR3 length: 13 residues. V was cut by 5 bases and J by 4 bases, with 12 bases left in between. Germline V gives CDR1 SGHAT, CDR2 FQNNGV.

The V call is TRBV10-2, the J call TRBJ1-2, with TRBD1 matching over 7 bases. Losses at the gene ends were 5 bases for V and 1 base for J; bases not matched to a gene: 4. CDR1 and CDR2 (germline): WSHSY, SAAADI. The CDR3 runs to 14 residues. The CDR3 reads CASSLGQRNYGYTF. The CDR3, as DNA: TGCGCCAGCAGTCTGGGACAGCGTAACTATGGCTACACCTTC.

This chain connects TRBV27 to TRBJ2-5; no reliable D call. Germline V gives CDR1 MNHEY, CDR2 SMNVEV (reference sequence). This CDR3 region has 14 residues. Trimming took off 5 bases at V and 2 bases at J, with 12 bases between the two ends. In nucleotides, the CDR3 is TGTGCCAGCAGTACGTTCGACCAGCAAGAGACCCAGTACTTC. Translating it yields CASSTFDQQETQYF.

V is TRBV5-1 and J is TRBJ2-1, with D unresolved. The CDR3 length is 14 residues. Germline V lookup: CDR1 SGHRS, CDR2 YFSETQ. V was trimmed by 4 bases and J by 5 bases, leaving 13 bases between them. CDR3 coding DNA: TGCGCCAGCAGCGTTACCGGGTCCAACAATGAGCAGTTCTTC. Translation gives CASSVTGSNNEQFF. The full variable domain, in which reference TRBV5-1 and TRBJ2-1 provide the parts outside the CDR3, is KAGVTQTPRYLIKTRGQQVTLSCSPISGHRSVSWYQQTPGQGLQFLFEYFSETQRNKGNFPGRFSGRQFSNSRSEMNVSTLELGDSALYLCASSVTGSNNEQFFGPGTRLTVL.

This chain joins TRBV4-1 and TRBJ1-1, with D perhaps TRBD1 (5 bases). The CDR3 length is 15 residues. V lost 1 base and J 5 bases, leaving 14 bases between the germline ends. The germline V gene has CDR1 MGHRA and CDR2 YSYEKL. The CDR3: CASSQGVQGGTEAFF. In nucleotides, the CDR3 is TGCGCCAGCAGCCAAGGAGTTCAGGGAGGAACTGAAGCTTTCTTT.

This clone was seen only once. CDR3 nucleotide sequence: TGTGCCAGCATTTGGGGGGGCAATCAGCCCCAGCATTTT. Its translation: CASIWGGNQPQHF. The rearrangement links TRBV6-5 to TRBJ1-5; a weak D match, TRBD1 (5 bases). This CDR3 has 13 amino acids. The germline V gene encodes CDR1 MNHEY and CDR2 SVGAGI. The ends were cut back, 7 bases at V and 2 bases at J, with 9 bases in the middle.

Written as DNA, the CDR3 is TGTGCCAGCAGTTTATGGGGGACAGTGAACACTGAAGCTTTCTTT. Translation gives CASSLWGTVNTEAFF. The chain is built from TRBV27 and TRBJ1-1; 7 bases line up with TRBD1. V lost 1 base to trimming and J lost 0 bases; unmatched junction nucleotides: 2. The CDR3 length is 15 residues. Germline lookup yields CDR1 MNHEY and CDR2 SMNVEV (reference sequence).

The CDR3 region has the DNA TGTGCCAGCAGCAAAGGGACTAGCGGCTACGAGCAGTACTTC. Its protein is CASSKGTSGYEQYF. The V gene is TRBV9, the J gene TRBJ2-7; 11 positions agree with TRBD2. The ends lost 4 bases at V and 3 bases at J; junction bases unmatched: 3. Germline-derived CDR1 and CDR2 are SGDLS and YYNGEE. This CDR3 comprises 14 residues. The entire variable domain, with the rest obtained from reference TRBV9 and TRBJ2-7, is as follows: DSGVTQTPKHLITATGQRVTLRCSPRSGDLSVYWYQQSLDQGLQFLIQYYNGEERAKGNILERFSAQQFPDLHSELNLSSLELGDSALYFCASSKGTSGYEQYFGPGTRLTVT.